Each of the 23 T cell receptor beta chains below was sequenced from the same sample in a study of shared clonotypes between healthy human individuals. CD8 cells classed as naive were CD45RO-negative and positively selected for CCR7, excluding terminally differentiated effector memory CD45RA+ cells. Some clones are missing from TCRdb's copy, which holds only in-frame ones; the method was immunoSEQ multiplex PCR. There are around 1,900,000 clones in the sample; approximately 92% occur only once, and around 1.7% lies in the top ten. The specimen was naive CD8+ T cells from PBMCs. These receptors originate from a young man in good health. Some clones in this sample may be carry-over from other donors' samples.

V usage is TRBV4-3 and J usage is TRBJ2-3, with 7 nucleotides matching TRBD1. Germline CDR1 is LGHNA and CDR2 is YSLEER. The V and J ends lost 0 bases and 2 bases, in that order; junction bases with no gene match: 8. The CDR3 spans 17 residues. DNA for the CDR3: TGCGCCAGCAGCCAAGAAGGGGGCCGGGGATCCACAGATACGCAGTATTTT. Protein product: CASSQEGGRGSTDTQYF.

This clone was seen only a few times. Other DNA sequences within the sample encode an identical CDR3. Written as DNA, the CDR3 is TGTGCCAGCAGCCCTTACAATGAGCAGTTCTTC. It is translated as CASSPYNEQFF. The chain couples TRBV28 to TRBJ2-1, with D uncertain. The length of the CDR3 is 11 residues. The V gene lost 6 bases and the J gene lost 4 bases, with 4 bases spanning the gap. The germline V gene has CDR1 MDHEN and CDR2 SYDVKM.

Details on this clone: The sample contains more than one DNA sequence encoding this CDR3. The chain uses TRBV29-1 and TRBJ2-1; the D gene could be TRBD1 or TRBD2 (5 bases each). Trimming removed 4 bases at V and 4 bases at J, with 5 bases between. Germline loops: CDR1 SQVTM, CDR2 ANQGSEA. The length of the CDR3 is 11 residues. For the CDR3, the DNA is TGCAGCGTTGGGGGGTACAATGAGCAGTTCTTC. This gives the protein CSVGGYNEQFF.

The V call is TRBV4-1, the J call TRBJ2-2, with a possible D match to TRBD2 (5 bases). Deletions cut 0 bases from V and 4 bases from J, with 12 bases between. CDR3 length: 16 residues. Per the germline V gene, CDR1 is MGHRA and CDR2 is YSYEKL. As DNA, the CDR3 is TGCGCCAGCAGCCAAGAATCACTAGTGGCCACCGGGGAGCTGTTTTTT. This translates into CASSQESLVATGELFF.

The CDR3, as DNA: TGTGCCAGCAGCTTAATTGCTAGCGGGGCAGATACGCAGTATTTT. It translates to CASSLIASGADTQYF. This chain links TRBV7-8 with TRBJ2-3; 9 positions agree with TRBD2. J gave up 4 bases and V 2 bases, and 4 bases lay outside the gene matches. Germline CDR1 and CDR2: SGHVS and FQNEAQ. This CDR3 contains 15 residues.

The chain recombines TRBV15 with TRBJ2-1, with 10 bases identical to TRBD2. CDR1 is LNHNV and CDR2 is YYDKDF in the germline V gene (reference sequence). V lost 11 bases and J lost 2; bases outside the gene matches: 3. This CDR3 spans 13 amino acids. The DNA of the CDR3 is TGTGCCGCTAGCGGGGGTGCCTACAATGAGCAGTTCTTC. It yields the protein CAASGGAYNEQFF.

Written as DNA, the CDR3 is TGTGCCAGTAGTACCGAATTGAACACTGAAGCTTTCTTT. Translating it yields CASSTELNTEAFF. The chain links TRBV19 to TRBJ1-1; D gene unclear. Trimming removed 4 bases from V and 0 bases from J, with 6 bases in between. Germline-derived CDR1 and CDR2 are LNHDA and SQIVND (reference sequence). The CDR3 covers 13 residues.

This clone was counted only a few times. V gene TRBV9 combines with J gene TRBJ1-1; a possible D gene is TRBD1 (6 bases). Per germline, CDR1 SGDLS and CDR2 YYNGEE. CDR3 length: 15 residues. The V end lost 1 base, the J end lost 5 bases, and 15 bases lay between the germline ends. The CDR3 is CASSVLPGDWTEAFF. The CDR3 coding sequence is TGTGCCAGCAGCGTACTCCCAGGGGATTGGACTGAAGCTTTCTTT. Full variable domain (remainder filled in from reference TRBV9 and TRBJ1-1): DSGVTQTPKHLITATGQRVTLRCSPRSGDLSVYWYQQSLDQGLQFLIQYYNGEERAKGNILERFSAQQFPDLHSELNLSSLELGDSALYFCASSVLPGDWTEAFFGQGTRLTVV.

J is TRBJ2-7 and V is TRBV14, with 8 bases that match TRBD2. The V gene's germline CDR1 is SGHDN and CDR2 FVKESK. J gave up 1 base and V 1 base, and 6 bases lay outside the gene matches. This CDR3 contains 16 residues. Here the CDR3 reads CASSQGASGGSYEQYF. The DNA of the CDR3 is TGTGCCAGCAGCCAAGGCGCTTCGGGAGGGTCCTACGAGCAGTACTTC.

Here the CDR3 DNA reads TGTGCCAGCAGTTCGTTCGGACCGCATCAGCCCCAGCATTTT. Its translation is CASSSFGPHQPQHF. The gene calls are TRBV27 and TRBJ1-5; D unclear. Germline values: CDR1 MNHEY, CDR2 SMNVEV (reference sequence). V was clipped by 4 bases and J by 5 bases, with 12 bases between them. This CDR3 region has 14 residues.

The chain is built from TRBV28 and TRBJ2-3; either TRBD1 or TRBD2 may supply D (6 bases each). V shed 4 bases and J shed 8 bases, with 16 bases lying between them. The CDR3 loop spans 14 amino acids. Germline V lookup: CDR1 MDHEN, CDR2 SYDVKM. CDR3 nucleotides: TGTGCCAGCAGTTCCTCCGTGAGGGGGGTTACGCAGTATTTT. Amino acid sequence: CASSSSVRGVTQYF.

The chain has TRBV5-6 and TRBJ2-7; possibly TRBD1 for D (5 bases). Trimming shortened V by 6 bases and J by 0 bases, and 10 bases separated the two germline ends. Germline CDR1 and CDR2: SGHDT and YYEEEE. The CDR3 covers 13 residues. The CDR3 nucleotides are TGTGCCAGCACCCACAGGCTCTCCTACGAGCAGTACTTC. This codes for CASTHRLSYEQYF.

This chain connects TRBV28 to TRBJ2-5; TRBD1 matches at 8 bases. From germline, CDR1 is MDHEN and CDR2 SYDVKM. CDR3 size: 14 residues. Unmatched junction bases numbered 7, after V lost 2 bases and J lost 8 bases. The DNA of the CDR3 is TGTGCCAGCAGTTTACGACAGGGGATAGGAACCCAGTACTTC. It is translated as CASSLRQGIGTQYF.

V is TRBV2 and J is TRBJ2-7, with TRBD1 as a possible D gene (6 bases). Germline V lookup: CDR1 SNHLY, CDR2 FYNNEI. Trimming stripped 7 bases from V and 0 bases from J, with 13 bases between. The CDR3 has 14 residues. The CDR3 DNA reads TGTGCCAGCACCAGTTGGACAGCCTCCTACGAGCAGTACTTC. It specifies CASTSWTASYEQYF. The full variable domain, in which reference TRBV2 and TRBJ2-7 provide the parts outside the CDR3, is EPEVTQTPSHQVTQMGQEVILRCVPISNHLYFYWYRQILGQKVEFLVSFYNNEISEKSEIFDDQFSVERPDGSNFTLKIRSTKLEDSAMYFCASTSWTASYEQYFGPGTRLTVT.

The rearrangement joins TRBV11-2 to TRBJ2-2; D gene uncertain. V lost 1 base to trimming and J lost 0 bases, with 9 bases between them. CDR1 SGHAT and CDR2 FQNNGV come from the germline V gene. This CDR3 is built from 16 residues. The CDR3 reads CASSLAGFANTGELFF. For the CDR3, the DNA is TGTGCCAGCAGCTTAGCCGGGTTCGCGAACACCGGGGAGCTGTTTTTT.

In its sample, this clone was seen once. The gene calls are TRBV7-8 and TRBJ2-7, with 8 bases matching TRBD1. In germline, CDR1 is SGHVS, CDR2 FQNEAQ. The junction had 6 bases not matched to a gene; V was cut back by 8 bases and J by 0 bases. The CDR3 totals 14 residues. CDR3 nucleotide sequence: TGTGCCAGCCAGGGGGCGGAGAGCTCCTACGAGCAGTACTTC. It is translated as CASQGAESSYEQYF.

Details on this clone: This specimen includes other DNA sequences encoding the same CDR3. The rearrangement links TRBV13 to TRBJ2-3; no definite D call. V was pared by 1 base and J by 3 bases, with 5 bases between. The CDR3 length is 13 residues. Germline lookup yields CDR1 PRHDT and CDR2 FYEKMQ (reference sequence). DNA of the CDR3: TGTGCCAGCAGCTTAGAGAATACAGATACGCAGTATTTT. This encodes CASSLENTDTQYF.

The chain links TRBV7-6 to TRBJ2-7; 9 bases fit TRBD1. Unmatched junction bases numbered 7, after V lost 5 bases and J lost 5 bases. The CDR3 has 14 amino acids. Germline CDR1 is SGHVS and CDR2 is FNYEAQ. The DNA for the CDR3 is TGTGCCAGCAGCAATCCGGGACAGGGCGACGAGCAGTACTTC. This translates into CASSNPGQGDEQYF.

This chain uses TRBV28 with TRBJ1-5; 7 positions agree with TRBD1. The CDR3 spans 13 residues. Germline-derived CDR1 and CDR2 are MDHEN and SYDVKM. V lost 5 bases to trimming and J lost 6 bases; unmatched junction nucleotides: 4. CDR3 amino acids: CASSVSGGQPQHF. Here the CDR3 DNA reads TGTGCCAGCAGTGTTTCAGGGGGTCAGCCCCAGCATTTT.

The chain recombines TRBV2 with TRBJ2-2; D is possibly TRBD1 or TRBD2 (5 bases each). V gave up 7 bases and J gave up 4 bases, with 16 bases separating them. Germline V lookup: CDR1 SNHLY, CDR2 FYNNEI. This CDR3 comprises 15 residues. CDR3 in DNA: TGTGCCAGCATCCGAGTTGGGGGTGGCACCGGGGAGCTGTTTTTT. The encoded protein is CASIRVGGGTGELFF.

This sequence joins TRBV5-1 and TRBJ2-1; 11 positions agree with TRBD2. Per germline, CDR1 SGHRS and CDR2 YFSETQ. The CDR3 extends over 19 amino acids. The ends lost 3 bases at V and 1 base at J; junction bases unmatched: 12. In DNA form, the CDR3 reads TGCGCCAGCAGCTCAGATGACCTCATAGCGGGAGGGTCCTACAATGAGCAGTTCTTC. Its translation: CASSSDDLIAGGSYNEQFF.

A few counts support this clone. Within the sample, other DNA sequences also encode this same CDR3. The chain is built from TRBV7-9 and TRBJ2-1; TRBD2 agrees at 8 bases. The V gene's germline CDR1 is SEHNR and CDR2 FQNEAQ (reference sequence). Germline trimming cut 5 bases from V and 7 bases from J; bases unmatched to any gene: 4. The CDR3 sequence is 13 residues long. The CDR3, as DNA: TGTGCCAGCAGCCTAGGACTAGCTAATGAGCAGTTCTTC. Translation gives CASSLGLANEQFF.

This chain links TRBV9 with TRBJ1-1; D is ambiguous. V lost 4 bases to trimming and J lost 4 bases, with 14 bases between them. This CDR3 comprises 14 residues. Germline V CDR1 and CDR2: SGDLS, YYNGEE. DNA of the CDR3: TGTGCCAGCAGCTTGCGGACGGGGAGCACTGAAGCTTTCTTT. Residues: CASSLRTGSTEAFF.